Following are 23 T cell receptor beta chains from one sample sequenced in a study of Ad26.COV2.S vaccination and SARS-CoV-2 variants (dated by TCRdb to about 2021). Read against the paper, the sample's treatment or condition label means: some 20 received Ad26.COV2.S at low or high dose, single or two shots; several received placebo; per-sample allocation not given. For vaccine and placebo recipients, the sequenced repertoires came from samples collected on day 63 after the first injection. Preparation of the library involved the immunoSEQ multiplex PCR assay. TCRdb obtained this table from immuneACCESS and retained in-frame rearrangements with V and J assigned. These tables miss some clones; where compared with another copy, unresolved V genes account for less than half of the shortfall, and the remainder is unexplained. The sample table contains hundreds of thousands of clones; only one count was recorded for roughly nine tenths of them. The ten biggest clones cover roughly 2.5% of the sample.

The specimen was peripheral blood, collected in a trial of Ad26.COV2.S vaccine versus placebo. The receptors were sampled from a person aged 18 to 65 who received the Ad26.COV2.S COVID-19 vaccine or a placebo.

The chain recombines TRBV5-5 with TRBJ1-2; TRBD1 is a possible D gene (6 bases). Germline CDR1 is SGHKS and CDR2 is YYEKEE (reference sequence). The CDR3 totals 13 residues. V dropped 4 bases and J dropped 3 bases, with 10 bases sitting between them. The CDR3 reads CASSTRGDYGYTF. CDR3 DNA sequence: TGTGCCAGCAGCACCAGGGGAGACTATGGCTACACCTTC.

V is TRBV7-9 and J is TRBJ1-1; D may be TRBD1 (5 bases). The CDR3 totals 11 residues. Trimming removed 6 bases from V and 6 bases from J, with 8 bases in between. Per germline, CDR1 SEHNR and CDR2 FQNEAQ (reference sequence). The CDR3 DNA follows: TGTGCCAGCAGACGGGGGGCTGAAGCTTTCTTT. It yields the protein CASRRGAEAFF.

The CDR3 DNA sequence: TGTGCCAGCTCACTCGGGACAGGGGTACAGACCCAGTACTTC. It yields the protein CASSLGTGVQTQYF. This chain joins TRBV18 and TRBJ2-5; 10 bases agree with TRBD1. From germline, CDR1 is KGHSH and CDR2 LQKENI. The V and J ends lost 4 bases and 6 bases, in that order; junction bases with no gene match: 5. This CDR3 comprises 14 residues. Combining the CDR3 with reference TRBV18 and TRBJ2-5 gives the whole variable domain NAGVMQNPRHLVRRRGQEARLRCSPMKGHSHVYWYRQLPEEGLKFMVYLQKENIIDESGMPKERFSAEFPKEGPSILRIQQVVRGDSAAYFCASSLGTGVQTQYFGPGTRLLVL.

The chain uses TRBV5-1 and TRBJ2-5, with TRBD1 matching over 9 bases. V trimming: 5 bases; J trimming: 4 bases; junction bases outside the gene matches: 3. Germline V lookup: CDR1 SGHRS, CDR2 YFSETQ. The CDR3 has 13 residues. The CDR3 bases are TGCGCCAGCAGGGGACAGGGTGCAGAGACCCAGTACTTC. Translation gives CASRGQGAETQYF.

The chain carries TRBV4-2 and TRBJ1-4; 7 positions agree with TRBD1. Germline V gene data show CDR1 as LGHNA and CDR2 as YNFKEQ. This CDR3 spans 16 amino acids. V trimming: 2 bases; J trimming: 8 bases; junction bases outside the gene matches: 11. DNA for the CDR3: TGTGCCAGCAGCCAACCCAAAGGGGGCTACGAGGAAAAACTGTTTTTT. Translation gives CASSQPKGGYEEKLFF.

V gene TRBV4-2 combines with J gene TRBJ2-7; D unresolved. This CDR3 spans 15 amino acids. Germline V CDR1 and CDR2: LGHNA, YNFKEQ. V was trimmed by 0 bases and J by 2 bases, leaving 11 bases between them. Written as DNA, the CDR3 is TGTGCCAGCAGCCAAGATCTTTCAGGTCCCTACGAGCAGTACTTC. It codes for CASSQDLSGPYEQYF.

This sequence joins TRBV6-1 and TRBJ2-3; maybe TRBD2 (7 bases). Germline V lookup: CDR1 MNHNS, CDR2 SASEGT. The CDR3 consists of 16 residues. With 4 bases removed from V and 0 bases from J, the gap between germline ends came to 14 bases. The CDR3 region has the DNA TGTGCCAGCAGTGGAGGGGGGGGGCCTAGCACAGATACGCAGTATTTT. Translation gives CASSGGGGPSTDTQYF.

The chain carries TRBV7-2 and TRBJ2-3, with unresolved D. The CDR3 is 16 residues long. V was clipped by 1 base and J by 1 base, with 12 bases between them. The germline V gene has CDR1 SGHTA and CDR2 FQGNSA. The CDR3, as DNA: TGTGCCAGCAGCTTAGTGCATGGCACTGGCACAGATACGCAGTATTTT. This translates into CASSLVHGTGTDTQYF.

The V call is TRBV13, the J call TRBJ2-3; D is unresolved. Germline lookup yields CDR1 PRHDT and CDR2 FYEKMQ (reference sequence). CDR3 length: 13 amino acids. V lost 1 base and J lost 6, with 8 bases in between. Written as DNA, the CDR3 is TGTGCCAGCAGCTTAGTTCTCAGGGATACGCAGTATTTT. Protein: CASSLVLRDTQYF.

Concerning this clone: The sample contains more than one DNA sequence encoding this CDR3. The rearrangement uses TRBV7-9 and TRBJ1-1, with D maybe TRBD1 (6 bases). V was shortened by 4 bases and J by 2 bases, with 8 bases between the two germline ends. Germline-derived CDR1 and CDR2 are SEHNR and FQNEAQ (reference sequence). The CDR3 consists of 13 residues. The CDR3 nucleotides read TGTGCCAGCAGCTCACAGGGTAACACTGAAGCTTTCTTT. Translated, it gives CASSSQGNTEAFF.

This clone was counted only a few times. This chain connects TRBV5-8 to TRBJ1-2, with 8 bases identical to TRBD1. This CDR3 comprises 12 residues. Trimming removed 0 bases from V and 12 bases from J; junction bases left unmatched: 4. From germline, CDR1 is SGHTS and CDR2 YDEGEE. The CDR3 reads CASSLAGQGDTF. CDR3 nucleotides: TGTGCCAGCAGCTTGGCTGGACAGGGTGACACCTTC.

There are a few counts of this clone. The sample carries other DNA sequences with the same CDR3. CDR3: CAWSGQGNQPQHF. CDR3 nucleotide sequence: TGTGCCTGGAGTGGGCAGGGCAATCAGCCCCAGCATTTT. The chain employs TRBV30 and TRBJ1-5; no reliable D call. The ends were cut back, 1 base at V and 2 bases at J, with 6 bases in the middle. The V gene's germline CDR1 is GTSNPN and CDR2 SVGIG (reference sequence). The CDR3 has 13 amino acids.

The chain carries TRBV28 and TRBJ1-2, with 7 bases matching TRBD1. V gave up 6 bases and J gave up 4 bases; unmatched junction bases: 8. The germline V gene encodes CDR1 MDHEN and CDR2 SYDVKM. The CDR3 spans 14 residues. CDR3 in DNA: TGTGCCAGCAGCCGAAGGAGGGGGCTCTATGGCTACACCTTC. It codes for CASSRRRGLYGYTF.

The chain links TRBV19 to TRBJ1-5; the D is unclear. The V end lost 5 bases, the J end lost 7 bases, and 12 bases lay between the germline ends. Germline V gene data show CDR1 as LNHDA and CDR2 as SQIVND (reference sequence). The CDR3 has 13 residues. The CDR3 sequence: CASSPQVKQPQHF. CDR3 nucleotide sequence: TGTGCCAGTAGTCCCCAGGTAAAGCAGCCCCAGCATTTT.

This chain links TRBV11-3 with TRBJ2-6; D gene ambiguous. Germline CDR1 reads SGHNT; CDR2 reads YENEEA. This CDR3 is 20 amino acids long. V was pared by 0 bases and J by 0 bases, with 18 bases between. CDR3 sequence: CASSLDRSSPSSSGANVLTF. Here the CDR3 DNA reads TGTGCCAGCAGCTTAGATCGGTCGTCTCCTTCGAGCTCTGGGGCCAACGTCCTGACTTTC. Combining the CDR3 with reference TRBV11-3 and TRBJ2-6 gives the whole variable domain EAGVVQSPRYKIIEKKQPVAFWCNPISGHNTLYWYLQNLGQGPELLIRYENEEAVDDSQLPKDRFSAERLKGVDSTLKIQPAELGDSAVYLCASSLDRSSPSSSGANVLTFGAGSRLTVL.

The CDR3 DNA follows: TGTGCCAGCAGGCACGCCGGGTCCTATGGCTACACCTTC. This codes for CASRHAGSYGYTF. The rearrangement joins TRBV3-1 (or the pseudogene TRBV3-2) to TRBJ1-2; D is unclear. Germline V gene lookup returns CDR1 LGHDT and CDR2 YNNKEL (reference sequence). The CDR3 contains 13 residues. V was trimmed by 6 bases and J by 4 bases, leaving 12 bases between them.

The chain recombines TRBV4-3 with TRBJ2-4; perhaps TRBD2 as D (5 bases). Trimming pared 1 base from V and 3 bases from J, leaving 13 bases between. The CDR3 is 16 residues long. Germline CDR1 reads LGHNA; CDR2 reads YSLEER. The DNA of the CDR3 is TGCGCCAGCAGCCAAGGGCTGGCGGGCGGCAAAAACATTCAGTACTTC. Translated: CASSQGLAGGKNIQYF.

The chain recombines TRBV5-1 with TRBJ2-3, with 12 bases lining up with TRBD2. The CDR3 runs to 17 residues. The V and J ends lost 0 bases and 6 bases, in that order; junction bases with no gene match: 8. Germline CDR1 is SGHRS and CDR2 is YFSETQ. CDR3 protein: CASSLGASGRAGDTQYF. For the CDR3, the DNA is TGCGCCAGCAGCTTGGGTGCTAGCGGGAGGGCCGGGGATACGCAGTATTTT.

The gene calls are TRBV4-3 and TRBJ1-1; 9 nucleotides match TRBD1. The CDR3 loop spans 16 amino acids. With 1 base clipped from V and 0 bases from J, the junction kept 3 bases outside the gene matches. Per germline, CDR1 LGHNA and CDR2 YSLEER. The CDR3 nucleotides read TGCGCCAGCAGCCAAGGGACAGGGGATTTGAACACTGAAGCTTTCTTT. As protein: CASSQGTGDLNTEAFF.

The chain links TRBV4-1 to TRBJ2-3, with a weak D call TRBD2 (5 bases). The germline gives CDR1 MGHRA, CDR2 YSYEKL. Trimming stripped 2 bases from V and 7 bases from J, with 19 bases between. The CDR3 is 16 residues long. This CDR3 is CASSQRRTENPHTQYF. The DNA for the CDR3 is TGCGCCAGCAGCCAAAGGAGGACGGAAAACCCCCATACGCAGTATTTT.

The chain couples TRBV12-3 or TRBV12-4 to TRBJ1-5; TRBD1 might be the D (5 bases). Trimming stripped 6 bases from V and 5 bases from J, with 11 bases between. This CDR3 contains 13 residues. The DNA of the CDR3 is TGTGCCAGCAGAACTAACAGGTATCAGCCCCAGCATTTT. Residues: CASRTNRYQPQHF.

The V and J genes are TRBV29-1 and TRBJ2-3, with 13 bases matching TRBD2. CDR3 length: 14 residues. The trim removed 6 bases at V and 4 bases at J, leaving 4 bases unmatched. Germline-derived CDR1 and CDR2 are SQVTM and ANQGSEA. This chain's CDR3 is CSVRGLAGADTQYF. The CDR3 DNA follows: TGCAGCGTCCGCGGACTAGCGGGAGCAGATACGCAGTATTTT.

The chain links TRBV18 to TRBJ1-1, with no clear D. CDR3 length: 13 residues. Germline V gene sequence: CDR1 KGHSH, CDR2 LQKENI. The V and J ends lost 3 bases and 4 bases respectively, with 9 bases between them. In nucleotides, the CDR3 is TGTGCCAGCTCACCCATCCCGGGCACTGAAGCTTTCTTT. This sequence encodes CASSPIPGTEAFF.